This is a list of T cell receptor beta chains from one sample in a study of regulatory dendritic cells for organ transplantation. Assay used: immunoSEQ multiplex PCR; TCRdb lists only in-frame clones, some missing. The sample carries 21,000 or so clones, about 70% recorded once. What was sequenced was memory CD4+ T cells from blood. These TCRs come from a human donor in good health. Both conserved end residues are part of each CDR3. The order of the fields is clone size, J gene, V gene, CDR3 protein. Clone sizes are given selectively: once, few, many, or a class where the clone is expanded.

abundance: few; j_gene: TRBJ1-2; v_gene: TRBV9; CDR3aa: CASSVKGVGGYTF
abundance: .; j_gene: TRBJ2-2; v_gene: TRBV6-6; CDR3aa: CASSLDRRNTGELFF
abundance: few; j_gene: TRBJ1-6; v_gene: TRBV15; CDR3aa: CATSRVRGGSPLHF
abundance: .; j_gene: TRBJ2-2; v_gene: TRBV27; CDR3aa: CASKLTNTGELFF
abundance: .; j_gene: TRBJ2-7; v_gene: TRBV11-3; CDR3aa: CASSLDTLAGVTYEQYF
abundance: .; j_gene: TRBJ1-4; v_gene: TRBV7-2; CDR3aa: CASRGGQMATNEKLFF
abundance: .; j_gene: TRBJ1-6; v_gene: TRBV15; CDR3aa: CATSREGQGNSPLHF
abundance: .; j_gene: TRBJ2-3; v_gene: TRBV2; CDR3aa: CASSNNEGDTQYF
abundance: .; j_gene: TRBJ2-7; v_gene: TRBV6-6; CDR3aa: CASSPRGTGVYEQYF
abundance: .; j_gene: TRBJ1-4; v_gene: TRBV5-1; CDR3aa: CASSLGRATNEKLFF
abundance: few; j_gene: TRBJ2-3; v_gene: TRBV6-1; CDR3aa: CASSGHSGTKRTDTQYF
abundance: .; j_gene: TRBJ2-5; v_gene: TRBV12-5; CDR3aa: CASGVAGQETQYF
abundance: .; j_gene: TRBJ2-3; v_gene: TRBV15; CDR3aa: CATSLDHGVTDTQYF
abundance: .; j_gene: TRBJ2-3; v_gene: TRBV6-6; CDR3aa: CASSRPRSTQYF
abundance: .; j_gene: TRBJ2-2; v_gene: TRBV11-3; CDR3aa: CASSLGLHSAAGELFF
abundance: few; j_gene: TRBJ2-1; v_gene: TRBV7-8; CDR3aa: CASSLNYVAGRGYNEQFF
abundance: .; j_gene: TRBJ1-1; v_gene: TRBV2; CDR3aa: CASTGVGPAGNEAFF
abundance: .; j_gene: TRBJ1-5; v_gene: TRBV6-1; CDR3aa: CASSETGGLNQPQHF
abundance: few; j_gene: TRBJ1-2; v_gene: TRBV7-9; CDR3aa: CASSLSLTGDGYTF
abundance: few; j_gene: TRBJ1-5; v_gene: TRBV27; CDR3aa: CASSLAGWDTNQPQHF
abundance: .; j_gene: TRBJ2-3; v_gene: TRBV6-1; CDR3aa: CASKPTSGGPDTQYF
abundance: .; j_gene: TRBJ1-4; v_gene: TRBV7-8; CDR3aa: CASSSEGLFNEKLFF
abundance: once; j_gene: TRBJ1-3; v_gene: TRBV18; CDR3aa: CASSPGGIGNTIYF
abundance: few; j_gene: TRBJ1-6; v_gene: TRBV4-3; CDR3aa: CASSQAGTGIGSPLHF
abundance: few; j_gene: TRBJ1-5; v_gene: TRBV21-1; CDR3aa: CASSRKGGLQPQHF
abundance: .; j_gene: TRBJ2-5; v_gene: TRBV5-1; CDR3aa: CASSYLRGEETQYF
abundance: .; j_gene: TRBJ2-7; v_gene: TRBV9; CDR3aa: CASSVTGQGSEQYF
abundance: .; j_gene: TRBJ1-2; v_gene: TRBV6-1; CDR3aa: CASKGDSGLGYTF
abundance: .; j_gene: TRBJ1-4; v_gene: TRBV11-3; CDR3aa: CASSTRTGFATNEKLFF
abundance: .; j_gene: TRBJ2-7; v_gene: TRBV19; CDR3aa: CASRGVTGGEQYF
abundance: .; j_gene: TRBJ1-2; v_gene: TRBV2; CDR3aa: CATPTGGENYGYTF
abundance: .; j_gene: TRBJ2-1; v_gene: TRBV7-9; CDR3aa: CASSPGGSGIYNEQFF
abundance: .; j_gene: TRBJ1-1; v_gene: TRBV6-1; CDR3aa: CASSRVRGTEAFF
abundance: few; j_gene: TRBJ1-5; v_gene: TRBV29-1; CDR3aa: CSVGSTRDQPQHF
abundance: .; j_gene: TRBJ2-1; v_gene: TRBV9; CDR3aa: CASSVGGGGNNEQFF
abundance: .; j_gene: TRBJ2-5; v_gene: TRBV4-1; CDR3aa: CASSQDGSGGETQYF
abundance: .; j_gene: TRBJ2-2; v_gene: TRBV4-1; CDR3aa: CASSRPQGNTGELFF